The 25 T cell receptor beta chains presented below share a single source sample, sequenced in a study of blood T cell repertoires in COVID-19. Sequencing used immunoSEQ multiplex PCR; TCRdb keeps in-frame clones, though not all of them. The repertoire holds 95,000 to 100,000 clones, with almost 85% as singletons. Input material: peripheral blood. The receptor set was obtained from a man aged 65 to 79 with acute or convalescent COVID-19.

This chain links TRBV12-5 with TRBJ1-1, with D tentatively TRBD1 (5 bases). The CDR3 extends over 13 amino acids. The germline V and J ends were trimmed by 4 bases and 1 base, with 7 bases remaining between them. From germline, CDR1 is LGHNT and CDR2 FRNRAP. CDR3 region: CASGSQGNTEAFF. The CDR3 nucleotides read TGTGCTAGTGGTTCCCAGGGGAACACTGAAGCTTTCTTT.

The rearrangement links TRBV10-3 to TRBJ1-5; possible D gene TRBD1, 5 bases. CDR1 and CDR2 from the germline V gene are ENHRY and SYGVKD. The V end was cut by 3 bases, the J end by 6 bases, with 9 bases between. The CDR3 runs 13 residues. The CDR3 DNA sequence: TGTGCCATCAGTGAAAACGACAGTCAGCCCCAGCATTTT. Translated: CAISENDSQPQHF.

The chain has TRBV30 and TRBJ1-2; weak D call: TRBD1 (5 bases). V gave up 0 bases and J gave up 4 bases, with 12 bases separating them. Looked up from germline, CDR1 is GTSNPN and CDR2 is SVGIG (reference sequence). CDR3 length: 14 residues. The CDR3 nucleotides read TGTGCCTGGAGTGTGACTAGGGGAGCCTATGGCTACACCTTC. It yields the protein CAWSVTRGAYGYTF.

The J gene is TRBJ1-4, the V gene TRBV18; TRBD1 aligns across 7 bases. Losses at the gene ends were 4 bases for V and 8 bases for J; bases not matched to a gene: 7. The CDR3 spans 14 residues. From germline, CDR1 is KGHSH and CDR2 LQKENI. This chain's CDR3 is CASSLDRVTEKLFF. CDR3 in DNA: TGTGCCAGCTCACTCGACAGGGTAACGGAAAAACTGTTTTTT.

This clone showed up just once. The V gene is TRBV6-1, the J gene TRBJ1-5; TRBD1 is a possible D gene (5 bases). V dropped 2 bases and J dropped 1 base, with 6 bases sitting between them. This CDR3 spans 14 amino acids. Germline V gene sequence: CDR1 MNHNS, CDR2 SASEGT. CDR3 loop: CASSEQGSNQPQHF. The CDR3 DNA is TGTGCCAGCAGTGAACAGGGAAGCAATCAGCCCCAGCATTTT.

V and J are TRBV11-3 and TRBJ2-2, with unresolved D. The germline V gene has CDR1 SGHNT and CDR2 YENEEA. The CDR3 has 17 residues. Between the trimmed V and J ends, which lost 4 bases and 0 bases, there was a span of 15 bases. For the CDR3, the DNA is TGTGCCAGCAGCTCTTCCGGGTCCTCGGCGAACACCGGGGAGCTGTTTTTT. Its translation: CASSSSGSSANTGELFF.

The V gene is TRBV5-1, the J gene TRBJ2-2; TRBD1 is a possible D gene (6 bases). CDR1 and CDR2 (germline): SGHRS, YFSETQ. Trimming cost V 4 bases and J 5 bases, with 18 bases left between them. This CDR3 spans 16 amino acids. Here the CDR3 DNA reads TGCGCCAGCAGCCCCCGTAAACAGGGTCTTACCGGGGAGCTGTTTTTT. Protein product: CASSPRKQGLTGELFF. The whole variable domain, remainder taken from reference TRBV5-1 and TRBJ2-2, is KAGVTQTPRYLIKTRGQQVTLSCSPISGHRSVSWYQQTPGQGLQFLFEYFSETQRNKGNFPGRFSGRQFSNSRSEMNVSTLELGDSALYLCASSPRKQGLTGELFFGEGSRLTVL.

This chain joins TRBV5-5 and TRBJ1-5; D call uncertain. In germline, CDR1 is SGHKS, CDR2 YYEKEE (reference sequence). The CDR3 totals 14 residues. The V end was cut by 0 bases, the J end by 6 bases, with 10 bases between. CDR3 loop: CASSLGSVGQPQHF. Here the CDR3 DNA reads TGTGCCAGCAGCTTGGGTTCGGTTGGTCAGCCCCAGCATTTT.

The rearrangement uses TRBV7-8 and TRBJ2-3, with TRBD2 matching over 13 bases. The CDR3 runs 16 residues. Germline V gives CDR1 SGHVS, CDR2 FQNEAQ. Losses at the gene ends were 3 bases for V and 2 bases for J; bases not matched to a gene: 2. CDR3 nucleotides: TGTGCCAGCAGCTTGGGACTAGCGGGGACCACAGATACGCAGTATTTT. It translates to CASSLGLAGTTDTQYF.

The chain combines TRBV9 with TRBJ1-5; 7 bases line up with TRBD1. The CDR3 is 15 residues long. Trimming cost V 4 bases and J 5 bases; bases outside gene matches: 9. Germline V gives CDR1 SGDLS, CDR2 YYNGEE. The CDR3 region has the DNA TGTGCCAGCAGCTCCCGGGGGACAGAACATCAGCCCCAGCATTTT. Translating it yields CASSSRGTEHQPQHF.

This chain joins TRBV5-4 and TRBJ2-3; TRBD1 agrees at 10 bases. Per the germline V gene, CDR1 is SGHNT and CDR2 is YYREEE (reference sequence). V lost 3 bases, J lost 3 bases, and 10 bases stayed unmatched. The length of the CDR3 is 17 residues. The CDR3 DNA reads TGTGCCAGCAGCTCTGGAAGACAGGGGGCGAGGACAGATACGCAGTATTTT. It specifies CASSSGRQGARTDTQYF. The full variable domain, its missing parts supplied by reference TRBV5-4 and TRBJ2-3, is ETGVTQSPTHLIKTRGQQVTLRCSSQSGHNTVSWYQQALGQGPQFIFQYYREEENGRGNFPPRFSGLQFPNYSSELNVNALELDDSALYLCASSSGRQGARTDTQYFGPGTRLTVL.

V usage is TRBV13 and J usage is TRBJ2-1, with D perhaps matching TRBD2 (6 bases). The CDR3 consists of 16 residues. The germline V and J ends were trimmed by 4 bases and 1 base, with 14 bases remaining between them. Looked up from germline, CDR1 is PRHDT and CDR2 is FYEKMQ (reference sequence). The CDR3 region has the DNA TGTGCCAGCAGCTCCCAGCGGGCAAATTCCTACAATGAGCAGTTCTTC. Translating gives CASSSQRANSYNEQFF.

This chain links TRBV27 with TRBJ1-6; D not resolved. The V end was cut by 2 bases, the J end by 3 bases, with 5 bases between. This CDR3 has 14 amino acids. Germline V gene sequence: CDR1 MNHEY, CDR2 SMNVEV (reference sequence). The CDR3 nucleotides read TGTGCCAGCAGTTTACAGGTCTATAATTCACCCCTCCACTTT. Translating it yields CASSLQVYNSPLHF.

Only one count was recorded for this clone. The chain is built from TRBV6-6 and TRBJ2-7; 15 nucleotides agree with TRBD2. V was pared by 6 bases and J by 3 bases, with 6 bases of the junction left unmatched. Germline CDR1 reads MNHNY; CDR2 reads SVGAGI (reference sequence). This CDR3 is 16 amino acids long. The CDR3 here is CASSSGTSGRSYEQYF. CDR3 in DNA: TGTGCCAGCAGCTCCGGGACTAGCGGGAGGAGCTACGAGCAGTACTTC.

The rearrangement uses TRBV29-1 and TRBJ1-2, with a possible D match to TRBD1 (6 bases). Germline V gene sequence: CDR1 SQVTM, CDR2 ANQGSEA. Between the trimmed V and J ends, which lost 5 bases and 1 base, there was a span of 11 bases. CDR3 length equals 13 residues. Here the CDR3 DNA reads TGCAGCGTTTTTACAGGGCTTAACTATGGCTACACCTTC. Translated, it gives CSVFTGLNYGYTF.

This rearrangement joins TRBV13 to TRBJ1-2, with a tentative D call TRBD1 (6 bases). Germline CDR1 is PRHDT and CDR2 is FYEKMQ (reference sequence). The CDR3 runs to 13 residues. V lost 6 bases to trimming and J lost 7 bases, with 15 bases between them. The CDR3 DNA follows: TGTGCCAGCAGTCTAGGGGGGGTTGCTGGCTACACCTTC. Its translation is CASSLGGVAGYTF.

The chain uses TRBV7-9 and TRBJ2-7; TRBD2 matches 8 bases. The CDR3 runs to 14 residues. Trimming cost V 6 bases and J 2 bases; bases outside gene matches: 6. The germline CDR1 and CDR2 sequences are SEHNR and FQNEAQ (reference sequence). In DNA form, the CDR3 reads TGTGCCAGCAGACCCGTCGGGGGGGCCTACGAGCAGTACTTC. Translated: CASRPVGGAYEQYF.

The chain carries TRBV7-2 and TRBJ2-3; perhaps TRBD1 as D (8 bases). Germline V gene data show CDR1 as SGHTA and CDR2 as FQGNSA. Trimming cost V 6 bases and J 6 bases, with 19 bases left between them. This CDR3 region has 15 residues. The CDR3 here is CASSPQGGIGDTQYF. CDR3 nucleotides: TGTGCCAGCAGTCCACAGGGGGGGATAGGTGATACGCAGTATTTT. Full variable domain (rest looked up from reference TRBV7-2 and TRBJ2-3): GAGVSQSPSNKVTEKGKDVELRCDPISGHTALYWYRQSLGQGLEFLIYFQGNSAPDKSGLPSDRFSAERTGGSVSTLTIQRTQQEDSAVYLCASSPQGGIGDTQYFGPGTRLTVL.

The chain has TRBV29-1 and TRBJ1-3; D might be TRBD1 (5 bases). The CDR3 spans 15 residues. V lost 0 bases, J lost 0 bases, and 9 bases lay in between. The V gene's germline CDR1 is SQVTM and CDR2 ANQGSEA. The CDR3 protein is CSVEDLGGSGNTIYF. CDR3 sequence (DNA): TGCAGCGTTGAAGATCTGGGGGGCTCTGGAAACACCATATATTTT.

V usage is TRBV28 and J usage is TRBJ1-2; 7 positions match TRBD1. The CDR3 runs to 14 residues. V lost 10 bases and J lost 0; bases outside the gene matches: 8. Germline V gene data show CDR1 as MDHEN and CDR2 as SYDVKM. CDR3 in DNA: TGTGCCACTTCTACAGGGGCCGCTAACTATGGCTACACCTTC. Protein: CATSTGAANYGYTF.

This clone showed up just once. The gene calls are TRBV3-1 (or the pseudogene TRBV3-2) and TRBJ1-3, with a weak D call TRBD1 (5 bases). CDR1 is LGHDT and CDR2 is YNNKEL in the germline V gene (reference sequence). The CDR3 totals 16 residues. V lost 0 bases, J lost 6 bases, and 15 bases lay in between. The CDR3 spells CASSQELARVENTIYF. The CDR3 DNA reads TGTGCCAGCAGCCAAGAGTTGGCCAGGGTAGAAAACACCATATATTTT.

The chain couples TRBV5-6 to TRBJ1-6, with D uncertain. Germline CDR1 and CDR2: SGHDT and YYEEEE. This CDR3 region has 16 residues. Trimming removed 1 base from V and 0 bases from J, with 8 bases in between. CDR3 in DNA: TGTGCCAGCAGCTTGTTGGGGAGCTCCTATAATTCACCCCTCCACTTT. This codes for CASSLLGSSYNSPLHF.

This chain connects TRBV29-1 to TRBJ2-5, with D maybe TRBD2 (6 bases). The germline V and J ends were trimmed by 3 bases and 6 bases, with 14 bases remaining between them. CDR1 is SQVTM, CDR2 ANQGSEA, per germline. There are 13 residues in the CDR3. The CDR3 nucleotides read TGCAGCGTTGACGCGGGGAGGCTGAAGACCCAGTACTTC. As protein: CSVDAGRLKTQYF.

V is TRBV5-6 and J is TRBJ1-5; D remains unclear. V lost 0 bases and J 7 bases, leaving 8 bases between the germline ends. CDR1 and CDR2 from the germline V gene are SGHDT and YYEEEE. The CDR3 runs 13 residues. The CDR3 DNA reads TGTGCCAGCAGCTTGGATCGGGAGCAGCCCCAGCATTTT. Encoded protein: CASSLDREQPQHF.

In this sample, this clone turned up a few times. The chain employs TRBV11-3 and TRBJ2-1; D is perhaps TRBD2 (6 bases). Germline-derived CDR1 and CDR2 are SGHNT and YENEEA. CDR3 size: 14 residues. The V gene lost 4 bases and the J gene lost 2 bases, with 9 bases spanning the gap. This chain's CDR3 is CASSSGAAYNEQFF. The DNA of the CDR3 is TGTGCCAGCAGCTCGGGAGCAGCCTACAATGAGCAGTTCTTC. The variable domain in full, with the rest retrieved from reference TRBV11-3 and TRBJ2-1, is EAGVVQSPRYKIIEKKQPVAFWCNPISGHNTLYWYLQNLGQGPELLIRYENEEAVDDSQLPKDRFSAERLKGVDSTLKIQPAELGDSAVYLCASSSGAAYNEQFFGPGTRLTVL.